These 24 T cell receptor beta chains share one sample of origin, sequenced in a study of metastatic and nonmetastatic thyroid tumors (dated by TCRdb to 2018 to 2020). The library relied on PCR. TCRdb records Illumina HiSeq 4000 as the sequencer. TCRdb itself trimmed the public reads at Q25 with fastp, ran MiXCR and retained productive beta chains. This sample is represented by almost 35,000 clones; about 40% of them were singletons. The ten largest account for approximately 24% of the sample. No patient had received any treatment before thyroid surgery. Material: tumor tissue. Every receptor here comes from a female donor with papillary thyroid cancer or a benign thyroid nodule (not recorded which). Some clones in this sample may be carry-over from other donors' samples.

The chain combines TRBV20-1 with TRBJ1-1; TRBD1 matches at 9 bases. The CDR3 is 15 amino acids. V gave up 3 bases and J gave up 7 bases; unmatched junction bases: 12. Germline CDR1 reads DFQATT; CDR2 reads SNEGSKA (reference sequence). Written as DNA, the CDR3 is TGCAGTGCTAGTCCCGGGACAGGGACGCTGGATGAAGCTTTCTTT. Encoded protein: CSASPGTGTLDEAFF.

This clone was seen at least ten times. The DNA for the CDR3 is TGCGCCAGCAGCTTGGTCCTCGGGGAGCTGTTTTTT. It specifies CASSLVLGELFF. The V gene is TRBV5-1, the J gene TRBJ2-2; no reliable D call. The CDR3 is made up of 12 amino acids. Germline values: CDR1 SGHRS, CDR2 YFSETQ. V gave up 0 bases and J gave up 7 bases, with 4 bases separating them. Complete variable domain (other parts from reference TRBV5-1 and TRBJ2-2): KAGVTQTPRYLIKTRGQQVTLSCSPISGHRSVSWYQQTPGQGLQFLFEYFSETQRNKGNFPGRFSGRQFSNSRSEMNVSTLELGDSALYLCASSLVLGELFFGEGSRLTVL.

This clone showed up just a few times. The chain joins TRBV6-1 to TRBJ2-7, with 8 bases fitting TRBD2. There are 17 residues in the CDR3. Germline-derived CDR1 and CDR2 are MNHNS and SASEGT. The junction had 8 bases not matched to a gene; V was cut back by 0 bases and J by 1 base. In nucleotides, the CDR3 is TGTGCCAGCAGTGAAGCTTACGGGCTAGCGGGTTCCTACGAGCAGTACTTC. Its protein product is CASSEAYGLAGSYEQYF.

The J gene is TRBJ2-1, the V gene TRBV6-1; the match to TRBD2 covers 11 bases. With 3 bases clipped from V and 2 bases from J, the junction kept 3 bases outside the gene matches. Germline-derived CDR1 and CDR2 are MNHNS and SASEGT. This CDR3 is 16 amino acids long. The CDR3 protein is CASSDPGLAAYNEQFF. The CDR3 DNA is TGTGCCAGCAGTGACCCGGGACTAGCGGCCTACAATGAGCAGTTCTTC.

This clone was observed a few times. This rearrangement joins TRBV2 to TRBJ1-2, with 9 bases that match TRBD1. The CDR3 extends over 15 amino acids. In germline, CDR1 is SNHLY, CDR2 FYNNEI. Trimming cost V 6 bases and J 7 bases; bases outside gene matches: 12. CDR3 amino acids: CASSASGTGQTGYTF. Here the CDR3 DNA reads TGTGCCAGCAGCGCCTCCGGGACAGGGCAGACTGGCTACACCTTC.

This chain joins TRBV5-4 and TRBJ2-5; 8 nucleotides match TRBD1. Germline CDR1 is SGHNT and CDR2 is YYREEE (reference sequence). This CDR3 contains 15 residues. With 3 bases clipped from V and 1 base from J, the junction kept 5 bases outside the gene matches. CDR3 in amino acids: CASSSGQGIQETQYF. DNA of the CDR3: TGTGCCAGCAGCTCAGGACAGGGCATCCAAGAGACCCAGTACTTC. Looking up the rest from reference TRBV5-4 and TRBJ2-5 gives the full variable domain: ETGVTQSPTHLIKTRGQQVTLRCSSQSGHNTVSWYQQALGQGPQFIFQYYREEENGRGNFPPRFSGLQFPNYSSELNVNALELDDSALYLCASSSGQGIQETQYFGPGTRLLVL.

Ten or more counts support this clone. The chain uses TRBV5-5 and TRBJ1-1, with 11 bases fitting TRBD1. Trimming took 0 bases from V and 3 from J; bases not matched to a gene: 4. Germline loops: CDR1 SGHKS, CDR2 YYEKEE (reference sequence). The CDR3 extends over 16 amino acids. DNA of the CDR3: TGTGCCAGCAGCTTGGTCGGACAGGGGGCTGACACTGAAGCTTTCTTT. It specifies CASSLVGQGADTEAFF. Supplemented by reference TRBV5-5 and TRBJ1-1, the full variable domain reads DAGVTQSPTHLIKTRGQQVTLRCSPISGHKSVSWYQQVLGQGPQFIFQYYEKEERGRGNFPDRFSARQFPNYSSELNVNALLLGDSALYLCASSLVGQGADTEAFFGQGTRLTVV.

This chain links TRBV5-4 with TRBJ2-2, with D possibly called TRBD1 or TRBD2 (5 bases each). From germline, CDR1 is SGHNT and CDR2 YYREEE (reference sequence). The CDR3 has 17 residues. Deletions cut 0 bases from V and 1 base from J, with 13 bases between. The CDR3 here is CASSLGTGTRNTGELFF. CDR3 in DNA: TGTGCCAGCAGCTTGGGTACGGGGACGCGGAACACCGGGGAGCTGTTTTTT.

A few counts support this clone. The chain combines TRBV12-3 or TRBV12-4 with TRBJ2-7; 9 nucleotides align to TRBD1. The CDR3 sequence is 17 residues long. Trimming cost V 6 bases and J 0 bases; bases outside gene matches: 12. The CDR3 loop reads CASRRYNRGPTSYEQYF. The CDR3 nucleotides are TGTGCCAGCAGACGCTATAACAGGGGGCCGACCTCCTACGAGCAGTACTTC.

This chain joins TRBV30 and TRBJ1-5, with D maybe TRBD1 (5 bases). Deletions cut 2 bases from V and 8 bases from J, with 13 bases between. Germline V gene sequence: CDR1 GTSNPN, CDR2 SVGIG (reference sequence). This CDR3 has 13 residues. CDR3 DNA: TGTGCCTGGAGTCCAGGGTCGGTGGAGCCCCAGCATTTT. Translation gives CAWSPGSVEPQHF.

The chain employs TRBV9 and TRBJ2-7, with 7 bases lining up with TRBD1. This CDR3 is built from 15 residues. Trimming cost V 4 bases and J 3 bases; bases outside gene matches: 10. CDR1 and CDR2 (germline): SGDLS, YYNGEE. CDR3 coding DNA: TGTGCCAGCAGCATAGGGGGCGGACAGAACTACGAGCAGTACTTC. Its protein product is CASSIGGGQNYEQYF.

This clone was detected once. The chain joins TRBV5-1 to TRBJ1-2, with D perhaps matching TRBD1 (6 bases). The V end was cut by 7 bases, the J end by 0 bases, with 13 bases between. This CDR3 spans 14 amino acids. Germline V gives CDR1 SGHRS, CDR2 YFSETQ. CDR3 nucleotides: TGCGCCAGCGGATTGGACAGCCCTAACTATGGCTACACCTTC. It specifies CASGLDSPNYGYTF.

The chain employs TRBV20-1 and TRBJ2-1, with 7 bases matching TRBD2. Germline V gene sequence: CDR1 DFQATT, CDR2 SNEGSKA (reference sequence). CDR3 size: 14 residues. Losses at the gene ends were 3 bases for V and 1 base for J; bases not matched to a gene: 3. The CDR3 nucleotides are TGCAGTGCTAGGAGCGGGGCTTCCTACAATGAGCAGTTCTTC. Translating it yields CSARSGASYNEQFF.

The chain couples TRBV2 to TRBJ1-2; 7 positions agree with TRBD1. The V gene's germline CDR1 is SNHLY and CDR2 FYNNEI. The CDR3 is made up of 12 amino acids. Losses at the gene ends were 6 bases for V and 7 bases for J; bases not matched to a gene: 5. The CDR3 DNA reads TGTGCCAGCAGCCCCGACAGGGCTGGCTACACCTTC. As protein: CASSPDRAGYTF.

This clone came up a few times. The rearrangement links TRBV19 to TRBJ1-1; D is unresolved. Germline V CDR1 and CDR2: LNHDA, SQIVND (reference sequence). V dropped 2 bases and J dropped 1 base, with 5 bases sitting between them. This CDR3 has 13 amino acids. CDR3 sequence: CASSINRNTEAFF. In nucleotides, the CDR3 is TGTGCCAGTAGTATAAACAGGAACACTGAAGCTTTCTTT.

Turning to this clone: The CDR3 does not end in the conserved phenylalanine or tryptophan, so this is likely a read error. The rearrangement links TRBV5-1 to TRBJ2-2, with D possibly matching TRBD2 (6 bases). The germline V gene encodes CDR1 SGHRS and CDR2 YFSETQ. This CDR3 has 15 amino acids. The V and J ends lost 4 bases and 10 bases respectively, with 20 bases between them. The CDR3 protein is CASSPGAELSAELFV. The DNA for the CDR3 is TGCGCCAGCAGCCCGGGAGCAGAGCTGTCCGCGGAGCTGTTTGTT.

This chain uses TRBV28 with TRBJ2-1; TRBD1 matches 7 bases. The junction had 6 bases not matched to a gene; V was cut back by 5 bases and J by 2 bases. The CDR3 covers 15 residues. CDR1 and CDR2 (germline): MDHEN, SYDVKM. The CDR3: CASSQRTGPYNEQFF. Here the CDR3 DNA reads TGTGCCAGCAGTCAACGGACAGGCCCCTACAATGAGCAGTTCTTC.

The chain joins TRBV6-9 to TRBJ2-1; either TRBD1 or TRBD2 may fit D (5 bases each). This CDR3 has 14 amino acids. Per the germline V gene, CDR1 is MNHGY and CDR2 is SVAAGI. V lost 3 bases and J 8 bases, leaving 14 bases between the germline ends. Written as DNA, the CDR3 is TGTGCCAGCAGTTACGTGGGGGTGTTCTATGAGCAGTTCTTC. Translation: CASSYVGVFYEQFF.

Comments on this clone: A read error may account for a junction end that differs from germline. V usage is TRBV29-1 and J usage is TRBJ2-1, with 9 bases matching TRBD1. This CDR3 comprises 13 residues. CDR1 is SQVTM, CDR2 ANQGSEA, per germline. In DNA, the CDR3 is TGCAGCACAGGACAGGGGTTCCAAGAGACCCGGTGCTTC. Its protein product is CSTGQGFQETRCF.

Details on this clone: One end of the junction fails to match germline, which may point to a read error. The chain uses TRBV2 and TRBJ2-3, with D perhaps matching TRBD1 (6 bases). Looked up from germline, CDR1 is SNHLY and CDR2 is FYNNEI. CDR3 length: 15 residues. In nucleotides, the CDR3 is TGTGCTAGCAGCTCCACGGGACACGGCACAGATACGCAGTATTTT. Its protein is CASSSTGHGTDTQYF.

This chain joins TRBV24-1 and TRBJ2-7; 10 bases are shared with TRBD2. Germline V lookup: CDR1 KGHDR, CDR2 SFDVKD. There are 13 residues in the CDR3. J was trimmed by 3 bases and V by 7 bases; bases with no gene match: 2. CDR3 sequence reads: CATRASGSYEQYF. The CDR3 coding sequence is TGTGCCACCAGGGCTAGCGGGAGCTACGAGCAGTACTTC.

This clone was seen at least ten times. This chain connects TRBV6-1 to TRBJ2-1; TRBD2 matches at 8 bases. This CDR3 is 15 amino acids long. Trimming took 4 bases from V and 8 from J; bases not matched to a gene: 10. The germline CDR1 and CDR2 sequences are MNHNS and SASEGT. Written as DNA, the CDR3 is TGTGCCAGCAGTGTGGAGAGCGGGAGTGGGGATGAGCAGTTCTTC. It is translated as CASSVESGSGDEQFF.

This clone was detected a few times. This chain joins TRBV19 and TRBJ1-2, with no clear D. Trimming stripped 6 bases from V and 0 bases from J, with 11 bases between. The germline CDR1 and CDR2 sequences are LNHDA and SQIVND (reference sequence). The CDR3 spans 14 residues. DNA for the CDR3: TGTGCCAGTAGGTTGGACGAAACTAACTATGGCTACACCTTC. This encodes CASRLDETNYGYTF.

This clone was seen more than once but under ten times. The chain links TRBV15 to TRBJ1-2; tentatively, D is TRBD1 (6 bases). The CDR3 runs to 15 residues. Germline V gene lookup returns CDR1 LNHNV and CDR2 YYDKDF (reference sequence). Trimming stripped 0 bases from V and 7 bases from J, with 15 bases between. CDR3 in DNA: TGTGCCACCAGCAGAGAAACTGACAGGCTCGGTGGCTACACCTTC. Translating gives CATSRETDRLGGYTF.